Shown below are 14 T cell receptor beta chains from a single sample sequenced in a study of blood T cell repertoires in COVID-19. Profiling relied on immunoSEQ multiplex PCR, and the TCRdb table lists in-frame clones only, not all of them. This sample carries roughly 180,000 clones, roughly 87% of them seen once, and the ten largest clones take more than 2%. Sequenced sample: PBMCs or T cells enriched from blood (not recorded which). All receptors come from a woman aged 25 to 39 who had recovered from COVID-19.

The V and J genes are TRBV30 and TRBJ1-1; a possible D gene is TRBD1 (5 bases). The CDR3 contains 14 residues. Germline V gene data show CDR1 as GTSNPN and CDR2 as SVGIG (reference sequence). V lost 0 bases and J lost 3, with 11 bases in between. Here the CDR3 reads CAWSVPPRDTEAFF. DNA of the CDR3: TGTGCCTGGAGTGTACCTCCCAGGGACACTGAAGCTTTCTTT.

DNA of the CDR3: TGTGCCAGCTCACCCATGACAGGGCCGCGGAATGAAAAACTGTTTTTT. Its translation is CASSPMTGPRNEKLFF. The chain couples TRBV18 to TRBJ1-4, with TRBD1 matching over 7 bases. The germline V gene encodes CDR1 KGHSH and CDR2 LQKENI. The CDR3 has 16 residues. V shed 3 bases, J shed 5 bases, and the junction held 9 bases outside the gene matches. Together with reference TRBV18 and TRBJ1-4, the CDR3 gives the full variable domain: NAGVMQNPRHLVRRRGQEARLRCSPMKGHSHVYWYRQLPEEGLKFMVYLQKENIIDESGMPKERFSAEFPKEGPSILRIQQVVRGDSAAYFCASSPMTGPRNEKLFFGSGTQLSVL.

This rearrangement joins TRBV5-1 to TRBJ1-1, with TRBD1 as a possible D gene (6 bases). From germline, CDR1 is SGHRS and CDR2 YFSETQ. The CDR3 is made up of 13 amino acids. Trimming took off 3 bases at V and 5 bases at J, with 11 bases between the two ends. CDR3 residues: CASSWKGGTEAFF. CDR3 sequence (DNA): TGCGCCAGCAGCTGGAAGGGGGGGACTGAAGCTTTCTTT.

V and J are TRBV7-3 and TRBJ1-1; 9 bases agree with TRBD1. CDR1 and CDR2 (germline): SGHTA, FQGTGA. Trimming removed 5 bases from V and 3 bases from J; junction bases left unmatched: 4. CDR3 length: 14 residues. The CDR3 protein is CASSPTGGDTEAFF. CDR3 coding DNA: TGTGCCAGCAGCCCGACAGGGGGGGACACTGAAGCTTTCTTT. The full variable domain, rest sourced from reference TRBV7-3 and TRBJ1-1, is GAGVSQTPSNKVTEKGKYVELRCDPISGHTALYWYRQSLGQGPEFLIYFQGTGAADDSGLPNDRFFAVRPEGSVSTLKIQRTERGDSAVYLCASSPTGGDTEAFFGQGTRLTVV.

The CDR3 loop reads CASSKTGQDQPQHF. CDR3 DNA sequence: TGTGCCAGCAGCAAAACGGGACAAGATCAGCCCCAGCATTTT. The rearrangement uses TRBV21-1 and TRBJ1-5; the tabulated D call, TRBD1, remains unverified against the DNA. TRBV21-1 is a recognized pseudogene. CDR3 length equals 14 residues.

The genes are TRBV6-5 and TRBJ1-2; unclear D gene. V gave up 8 bases and J gave up 4 bases, with 17 bases separating them. The CDR3 contains 14 residues. Germline values: CDR1 MNHEY, CDR2 SVGAGI. CDR3: CASGGREDAYGYTF. CDR3 DNA sequence: TGTGCCAGCGGAGGAAGGGAAGACGCCTATGGCTACACCTTC.

The chain joins TRBV30 to TRBJ1-1; no reliable D call. Germline CDR1 GTSNPN, CDR2 SVGIG (reference sequence). V was clipped by 4 bases and J by 6 bases, with 9 bases between them. CDR3 size: 11 residues. The CDR3 nucleotides are TGTGCCTGGATGAGGCGGGCTGAAGCTTTCTTT. Its translation: CAWMRRAEAFF.

As regards this clone: Other DNA sequences from this sample encode an identical CDR3 as well. The chain employs TRBV6-2 or TRBV6-3 and TRBJ1-1; unclear D gene. Deletions cut 4 bases from V and 1 base from J, with 4 bases between. The length of the CDR3 is 12 residues. CDR1 and CDR2 from the germline V gene are MNHEY and SVGEGT. DNA of the CDR3: TGTGCCAGCAGTTTCAGGAACACTGAAGCTTTCTTT. It yields the protein CASSFRNTEAFF.

V gene TRBV4-3 combines with J gene TRBJ1-4, with D uncertain. Trimming shortened V by 0 bases and J by 6 bases, and 14 bases separated the two germline ends. The CDR3 length is 16 residues. Germline V lookup: CDR1 LGHNA, CDR2 YSLEER. CDR3 amino acids: CASSQDPRTHDEKLFF. Written as DNA, the CDR3 is TGCGCCAGCAGCCAAGACCCGCGAACCCACGATGAAAAACTGTTTTTT.

The gene calls are TRBV18 and TRBJ1-5; 7 bases are shared with TRBD1. V was clipped by 6 bases and J by 0 bases; unmatched bases: 5. This CDR3 is built from 15 residues. Looked up from germline, CDR1 is KGHSH and CDR2 is LQKENI. The CDR3 spells CASSADRHSNQPQHF. The DNA for the CDR3 is TGTGCCAGCTCCGCGGACAGGCATAGCAATCAGCCCCAGCATTTT.

The gene calls are TRBV10-3 and TRBJ2-7, with 14 bases aligning to TRBD2. This CDR3 comprises 15 residues. V lost 3 bases and J lost 7; bases outside the gene matches: 5. CDR1 ENHRY and CDR2 SYGVKD come from the germline V gene. In nucleotides, the CDR3 is TGTGCCATCAGTGACTGGGGACTAGCGGGAGCAGAGCAGTACTTC. This gives the protein CAISDWGLAGAEQYF.

This sequence joins TRBV30 and TRBJ1-6, with 9 bases matching TRBD1. Germline values: CDR1 GTSNPN, CDR2 SVGIG (reference sequence). J gave up 7 bases and V 5 bases, and 9 bases lay outside the gene matches. The CDR3 covers 15 residues. The chain's CDR3 is CAWFPGQGRNSPLHF. DNA of the CDR3: TGTGCCTGGTTCCCGGGACAGGGTCGGAATTCACCCCTCCACTTT.

This chain links TRBV9 with TRBJ1-1; D is uncertain. CDR1 SGDLS and CDR2 YYNGEE come from the germline V gene. V was shortened by 0 bases and J by 5 bases, with 11 bases between the two germline ends. The CDR3 covers 14 residues. CDR3 loop: CASSVGRVGTEAFF. The CDR3 DNA sequence: TGTGCCAGCAGCGTAGGCCGGGTAGGAACTGAAGCTTTCTTT.

The V gene is TRBV18, the J gene TRBJ2-3, with D possibly matching TRBD1 (5 bases). The CDR3 spans 14 residues. Trimming took off 5 bases at V and 2 bases at J, with 11 bases between the two ends. CDR1 KGHSH and CDR2 LQKENI come from the germline V gene. CDR3 DNA: TGTGCCAGCTCATCAAGACAGTACACAGATACGCAGTATTTT. Its protein is CASSSRQYTDTQYF.